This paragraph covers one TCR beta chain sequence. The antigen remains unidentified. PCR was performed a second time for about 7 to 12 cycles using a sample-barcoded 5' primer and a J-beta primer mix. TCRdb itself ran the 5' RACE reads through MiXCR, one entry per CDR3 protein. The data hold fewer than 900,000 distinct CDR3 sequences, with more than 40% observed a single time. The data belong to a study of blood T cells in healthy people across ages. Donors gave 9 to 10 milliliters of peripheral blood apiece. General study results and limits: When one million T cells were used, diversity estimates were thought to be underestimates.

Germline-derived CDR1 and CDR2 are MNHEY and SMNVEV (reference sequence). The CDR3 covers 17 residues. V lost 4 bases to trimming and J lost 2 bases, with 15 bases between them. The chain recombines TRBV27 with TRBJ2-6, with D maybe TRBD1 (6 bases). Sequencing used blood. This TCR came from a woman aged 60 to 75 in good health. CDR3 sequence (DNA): TGTGCCAGCAGTTCGTTCAGGGGACCAACTGGGGCCAACGTCCTGACTTTC. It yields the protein CASSSFRGPTGANVLTF.